This paragraph covers one TCR beta chain sequence. What it binds is not known. At one boundary the junction diverges from the germline segment, which might be a read error. The data originate from a study of identical twins. Study results and caveats: Conclusions rested on cross-sectional statistics rather than following the same donors. Fewer insertions were carried by abundant cord blood beta clonotypes, but none was seen in memory repertoires.

Germline V gene lookup returns CDR1 SGHRS and CDR2 YFSETQ. This CDR3 has 16 residues. TCRdb redid the calling of the 5' RACE reads with MiXCR, one entry per CDR3 protein. The repertoire holds 750,000 to 950,000 distinct CDR3 sequences, with 10% to 15% as singletons. Healthy Caucasians provided all donations. The same data also went into a second study, on yellow fever vaccine responses in identical twins.

Sequencing was carried out using PBMCs. V gene TRBV5-1 combines with J gene TRBJ2-3, with D tentatively TRBD2 (7 bases). The origin of this receptor is a woman under 30 in good health. This CDR3 reads CASSSAGRGNTDAQYF. Here the CDR3 DNA reads TGCGCCAGCAGCTCTGCTGGGAGGGGGAACACAGATGCGCAGTATTTT. The variable domain in full, completed from reference TRBV5-1 and TRBJ2-3, reads KAGVTQTPRYLIKTRGQQVTLSCSPISGHRSVSWYQQTPGQGLQFLFEYFSETQRNKGNFPGRFSGRQFSNSRSEMNVSTLELGDSALYLCASSSAGRGNTDAQYFGPGTRLTVL.